The 20 T cell receptor beta chains reported below all come from one sample, sequenced in a study of breast tumors, draining lymph nodes, adjacent tissues. Breast cancer patients provided tissue from their axillary draining lymph nodes. TCRdb ran MiXCR on the multiplex PCR reads and lists one entry per CDR3 protein. Among about 200,000 distinct CDR3 sequences listed, around a third were seen once. Material: axillary lymph node tissue. The receptors stem from a female donor with breast cancer. Some clones in this sample may be carry-over from other donors' samples.

This clonotype was seen repeatedly, ten times or more. This rearrangement joins TRBV4-1 to TRBJ2-7; no reliable D call. Germline V CDR1 and CDR2: MGHRA, YSYEKL. This CDR3 is 14 amino acids long. V was pared by 0 bases and J by 2 bases, with 8 bases between. The CDR3 nucleotides read TGCGCCAGCAGCCAAGAAGCAGGTCCCTACGAGCAGTACTTC. Protein sequence: CASSQEAGPYEQYF.

In its sample, this clonotype was seen many times. The chain uses TRBV11-2 and TRBJ1-2; TRBD1 matches at 10 bases. V was clipped by 5 bases and J by 3 bases; unmatched bases: 9. Germline V lookup: CDR1 SGHAT, CDR2 FQNNGV. There are 16 residues in the CDR3. The CDR3 protein is CASSPRGGTGDYGYTF. The CDR3 region has the DNA TGTGCCAGCAGCCCAAGGGGGGGGACAGGGGACTATGGCTACACCTTC. The variable domain in full, with the rest retrieved from reference TRBV11-2 and TRBJ1-2, is EAGVAQSPRYKIIEKRQSVAFWCNPISGHATLYWYQQILGQGPKLLIQFQNNGVVDDSQLPKDRFSAERLKGVDSTLKIQPAKLEDSAVYLCASSPRGGTGDYGYTFGSGTRLTVV.

The chain has TRBV9 and TRBJ2-4; 9 positions agree with TRBD1. The V gene's germline CDR1 is SGDLS and CDR2 YYNGEE. J lost 10 bases, V lost 4 bases, and 15 bases had no gene match. The CDR3 totals 16 residues. Here the CDR3 reads CASSPRDRETQEIQYF. The CDR3 nucleotides read TGTGCCAGCAGCCCCCGGGACAGGGAGACCCAAGAGATTCAGTACTTC.

At least ten counts were recorded for this clonotype. The chain uses TRBV10-3 and TRBJ1-6; D unclear. CDR3 length: 14 residues. Trimming shortened V by 2 bases and J by 7 bases, and 9 bases separated the two germline ends. The germline gives CDR1 ENHRY, CDR2 SYGVKD. CDR3 DNA: TGTGCCATCAGTGAGGGGAGGAGGAATTCACCCCTCCACTTT. This encodes CAISEGRRNSPLHF.

Worth noting for this clonotype: A much more abundant neighbour one base away suggests this may be a read error. The J gene is TRBJ2-1, the V gene TRBV12-5; D unresolved. The V and J ends lost 3 bases and 0 bases respectively, with 9 bases between them. The CDR3 spans 15 residues. Germline-derived CDR1 and CDR2 are LGHNT and FRNRAP. CDR3 in amino acids: CASGFGGYSYNEQFF. The CDR3 bases are TGTGCTAGTGGTTTCGGCGGATACTCCTACAATGAGCAGTTCTTC.

This clonotype was found many times. V gene TRBV7-9 combines with J gene TRBJ2-5; either TRBD1 or TRBD2 may fit D (5 bases each). Trimming pared 8 bases from V and 5 bases from J, leaving 21 bases between. The V gene's germline CDR1 is SEHNR and CDR2 FQNEAQ (reference sequence). The CDR3 runs 15 residues. The CDR3 DNA reads TGTGCCAGCTCACCCGCTCTCCTGTGGGGGGAGACCCAGTACTTC. Translating it yields CASSPALLWGETQYF.

This clonotype was counted ten times or more. A much larger clone differs by one base, so this may be a read error. The CDR3 carries no conserved terminal phenylalanine or tryptophan, so it likely arises from a read error. V and J are TRBV7-3 and TRBJ2-5, with D tentatively TRBD2 (5 bases). V was pared by 5 bases and J by 7 bases, with 17 bases between. This CDR3 spans 14 amino acids. Germline V lookup: CDR1 SGHTA, CDR2 FQGTGA. For the CDR3, the DNA is TGTGCCAGCAGCCCCGGACTCACCTCAGGGACCCAGTACCTC. Its translation: CASSPGLTSGTQYL.

This clonotype was detected many times. The chain uses TRBV6-1 and TRBJ2-3, with a weak D call TRBD1 (7 bases). CDR1 MNHNS and CDR2 SASEGT come from the germline V gene. The CDR3 totals 14 residues. The V end lost 7 bases, the J end lost 3 bases, and 14 bases lay between the germline ends. The CDR3 DNA is TGTGCCAGCAAGGAGGGGGCGAGTACAGATACGCAGTATTTT. Its protein product is CASKEGASTDTQYF.

A note on this clonotype: A single base separates this from a much larger clone, so it may be a read error. The rearrangement uses TRBV20-1 and TRBJ2-2, with D perhaps assigned TRBD1 or TRBD2 (6 bases each). Germline loops: CDR1 DFQATT, CDR2 SNEGSKA (reference sequence). With 1 base removed from V and 6 bases from J, the gap between germline ends came to 27 bases. The CDR3 runs 19 residues. The CDR3 reads CSARVPSGGARAGAGELFF. CDR3 bases: TGCAGTGCTAGAGTCCCCTCCGGGGGCGCGAGGGCCGGGGCCGGGGAGCTGTTTTTT.

Many counts were recorded for this clonotype. This chain joins TRBV2 and TRBJ1-5; weak D call: TRBD1 (6 bases). The V end was cut by 8 bases, the J end by 3 bases, with 11 bases between. There are 13 residues in the CDR3. Germline CDR1 reads SNHLY; CDR2 reads FYNNEI. The CDR3 DNA reads as TGTGCCAGCGGACGGGACAACAATCAGCCCCAGCATTTT. It yields the protein CASGRDNNQPQHF.

CDR3 bases: TGTGCCAGCAGTCACACCGCAGCTAACTATGGCTACACCTTC. Its translation is CASSHTAANYGYTF. The V gene is TRBV6-6, the J gene TRBJ1-2; the D is unclear. The V gene lost 5 bases and the J gene lost 0 bases, with 10 bases spanning the gap. Looked up from germline, CDR1 is MNHNY and CDR2 is SVGAGI (reference sequence). CDR3 length: 14 amino acids.

This clonotype was observed at least ten times. The rearrangement joins TRBV6-6 to TRBJ2-1, with TRBD1 identical over 10 bases. CDR1 MNHNY and CDR2 SVGAGI come from the germline V gene (reference sequence). CDR3 length: 13 residues. V gave up 7 bases and J gave up 7 bases; unmatched junction bases: 4. CDR3 sequence: CASTPDRGNEQFF. DNA for the CDR3: TGTGCCAGCACTCCGGACAGGGGGAATGAGCAGTTCTTC.

V and J are TRBV19 and TRBJ1-2, with D uncertain. Deletions cut 10 bases from V and 0 bases from J, with 18 bases between. CDR1 LNHDA and CDR2 SQIVND come from the germline V gene (reference sequence). This CDR3 is 15 amino acids long. CDR3 bases: TGTGCCACCTCGGGGATGAGGGCAACTAACTATGGCTACACCTTC. This gives the protein CATSGMRATNYGYTF. The complete variable domain, with remaining parts taken from reference TRBV19 and TRBJ1-2, reads DGGITQSPKYLFRKEGQNVTLSCEQNLNHDAMYWYRQDPGQGLRLIYYSQIVNDFQKGDIAEGYSVSREKKESFPLTVTSAQKNPTAFYLCATSGMRATNYGYTFGSGTRLTVV.

The table lists this clonotype with many counts. A much larger clone is a single base away; this may be a read error. The chain couples TRBV7-2 to TRBJ2-1; 8 bases match TRBD2. The CDR3 has 14 residues. The V and J ends lost 7 bases and 5 bases, in that order; junction bases with no gene match: 7. The germline V gene encodes CDR1 SGHTA and CDR2 FQGNSA. The CDR3 protein is CASNFSGIDNEQFF. In DNA form, the CDR3 reads TGTGCCAGCAACTTTAGCGGGATTGACAATGAGCAGTTCTTC.

This clonotype was recorded at least ten times. This chain uses TRBV7-2 with TRBJ2-6, with D unresolved. The CDR3 spans 15 residues. CDR1 is SGHTA, CDR2 FQGNSA, per germline. The V and J ends lost 1 base and 2 bases respectively, with 6 bases between them. The CDR3 sequence: CASSLGGTGANVLTF. The CDR3 DNA reads as TGTGCCAGCAGCTTAGGGGGTACTGGGGCCAACGTCCTGACTTTC.

The chain recombines TRBV20-1 with TRBJ2-2; a possible D gene is TRBD1 (5 bases). Germline assignment: CDR1 DFQATT and CDR2 SNEGSKA (reference sequence). This CDR3 is 11 amino acids long. Trimming left V 3 bases short and J 9 bases short, with 8 bases between. DNA of the CDR3: TGCAGTGCTAGGAAGGACAGGGAGCTGTTTTTT. It codes for CSARKDRELFF.

This clonotype was counted only a few times. This may arise from a read error, as a much more abundant clone is one base away. This chain links TRBV7-9 with TRBJ2-5; D unclear. The CDR3 totals 15 residues. Germline CDR1 and CDR2: SEHNR and FQNEAQ (reference sequence). CDR3 sequence reads: CASSFSRIGQETQHF. The CDR3 DNA is TGTGCCAGCAGCTTCTCAAGGATAGGGCAAGAGACCCAGCACTTC.

This clonotype was recorded at least ten times. Here the CDR3 reads CSALDTYNSPLHF. The CDR3 DNA reads TGCAGTGCTTTGGACACCTATAATTCACCCCTCCACTTT. The rearrangement uses TRBV20-1 and TRBJ1-6; D is perhaps TRBD1 (5 bases). CDR3 length equals 13 residues. From germline, CDR1 is DFQATT and CDR2 SNEGSKA (reference sequence). The ends were cut back, 5 bases at V and 2 bases at J, with 7 bases in the middle.

This clonotype occurred many times. The CDR3 DNA sequence: TGCAGCGTTGGGATGGGGTATAGCTCCTACAATGAGCAGTTCTTC. Its protein product is CSVGMGYSSYNEQFF. The chain couples TRBV29-1 to TRBJ2-1; D unresolved. Germline lookup yields CDR1 SQVTM and CDR2 ANQGSEA. The CDR3 has 15 residues. V was clipped by 4 bases and J by 0 bases, with 13 bases between them.

The rearrangement uses TRBV6-5 and TRBJ1-3, with TRBD1 identical over 7 bases. The J segment lost 8 bases and the V segment lost 5 bases, leaving 12 bases of the junction unmatched. This CDR3 spans 15 amino acids. CDR1 and CDR2 (germline): MNHEY, SVGAGI. The CDR3 nucleotides read TGTGCCAGCAGTCGGGACAGCTACTATGGCTACACCATATATTTT. Its protein is CASSRDSYYGYTIYF.